This TCR beta chain was sequenced in a study of shared clonotypes between healthy human individuals. Worth noting for this clone: Other DNA sequences from this sample encode an identical CDR3 as well.

The protocol was immunoSEQ multiplex PCR, while the TCRdb copy is restricted to in-frame clones and leaves out a portion. The sample records 1,500,000 or so clones, 96% being singletons. The germline CDR1 and CDR2 sequences are MNHEY and SMNVEV (reference sequence). CDR3 length: 13 residues. V lost 2 bases to trimming and J lost 0 bases, with 4 bases between them. The chain carries TRBV27 and TRBJ1-1; no definite D call. The sample was naive CD4+ T cells sorted from blood. The sample's subset: CD45RA+ positively selected. This sequence originates from a young man in good health. The DNA of the CDR3 is TGTGCCAGCAGTTTAACGGTGAACACTGAAGCTTTCTTT. Protein: CASSLTVNTEAFF.